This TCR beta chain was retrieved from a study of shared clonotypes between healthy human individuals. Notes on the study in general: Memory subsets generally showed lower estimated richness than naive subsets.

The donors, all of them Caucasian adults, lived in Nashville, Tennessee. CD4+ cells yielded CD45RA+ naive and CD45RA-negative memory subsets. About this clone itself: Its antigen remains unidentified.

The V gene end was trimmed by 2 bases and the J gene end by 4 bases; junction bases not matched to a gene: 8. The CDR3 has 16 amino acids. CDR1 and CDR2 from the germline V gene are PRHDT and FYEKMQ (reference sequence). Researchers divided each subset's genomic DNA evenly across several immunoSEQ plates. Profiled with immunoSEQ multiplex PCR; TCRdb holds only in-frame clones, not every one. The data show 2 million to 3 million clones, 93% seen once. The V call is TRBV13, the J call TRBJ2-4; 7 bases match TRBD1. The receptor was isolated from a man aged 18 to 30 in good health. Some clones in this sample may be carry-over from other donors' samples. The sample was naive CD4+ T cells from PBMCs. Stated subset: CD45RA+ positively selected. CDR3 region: CASSLLNRDRKNIQYF. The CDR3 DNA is TGTGCCAGCAGCTTACTTAACCGGGACAGAAAAAACATTCAGTACTTC.